These 8 T cell receptor beta chains were all obtained from the same sample, sequenced in a study of cytomegalovirus exposure and HLA in healthy donors. It was with 60 Vbeta and 13 Jbeta primers that the PCR ran. The data were produced by immunoSEQ multiplex PCR, yet TCRdb's version contains in-frame clones alone and is incomplete. The sample has about 190,000 clones, roughly 79% seen once; the top ten hold about 1.5%. The sample comprised PBMCs. These receptor sequences come from a woman aged 18-35 years in good health and CMV-seronegative.

The gene calls are TRBV27 and TRBJ1-2; no clear D. Per germline, CDR1 MNHEY and CDR2 SMNVEV (reference sequence). The CDR3 sequence is 13 residues long. Trimming took off 5 bases at V and 3 bases at J, with 10 bases between the two ends. CDR3 sequence (DNA): TGTGCCAGCAGTATAAAATATGACTATGGCTACACCTTC. Translation gives CASSIKYDYGYTF.

The chain combines TRBV19 with TRBJ1-1, with no clear D. The V and J ends lost 5 bases and 2 bases respectively, with 9 bases between them. The CDR3 length is 13 residues. Germline CDR1 reads LNHDA; CDR2 reads SQIVND (reference sequence). The CDR3 coding sequence is TGTGCCAGTAGTCTCACACGAAACACTGAAGCTTTCTTT. It yields the protein CASSLTRNTEAFF. Supplemented by reference TRBV19 and TRBJ1-1, the full variable domain reads DGGITQSPKYLFRKEGQNVTLSCEQNLNHDAMYWYRQDPGQGLRLIYYSQIVNDFQKGDIAEGYSVSREKKESFPLTVTSAQKNPTAFYLCASSLTRNTEAFFGQGTRLTVV.

This clone occurred a few times. The rearrangement uses TRBV7-6 and TRBJ1-1; unclear D gene. CDR1 is SGHVS and CDR2 is FNYEAQ in the germline V gene. Trimming took 1 base from V and 0 from J, leaving 6 bases between them. The CDR3 contains 14 residues. The CDR3 sequence is CASSLGAMNTEAFF. The CDR3 DNA sequence: TGTGCCAGCAGCTTAGGGGCCATGAACACTGAAGCTTTCTTT.

This clone was seen a few times. CDR3 DNA sequence: TGTGCCATCAGGCGGACTAGCGGGGGGGGATCAGATACGCAGTATTTT. Residues: CAIRRTSGGGSDTQYF. The chain is built from TRBV10-3 and TRBJ2-3, with TRBD2 identical over 15 bases. This CDR3 is built from 16 residues. Germline V CDR1 and CDR2: ENHRY, SYGVKD. With 6 bases clipped from V and 4 bases from J, the junction kept 5 bases outside the gene matches.

In DNA form, the CDR3 reads TGTGCCAGCAGTCCTTTAGACAGCTCGGGTCAGCCCCAGCATTTT. Amino acids: CASSPLDSSGQPQHF. The rearrangement links TRBV27 to TRBJ1-5; D possibly corresponds to TRBD1 (5 bases). CDR3 length: 15 amino acids. The ends were cut back, 5 bases at V and 6 bases at J, with 17 bases in the middle. CDR1 and CDR2 from the germline V gene are MNHEY and SMNVEV (reference sequence).

CDR3 sequence (DNA): TGTGCCAGCAGTGAAGTAACTGTCGCTTTCTTT. This codes for CASSEVTVAFF. The V and J genes are TRBV6-1 and TRBJ1-1; D unresolved. The CDR3 extends over 11 amino acids. CDR1 and CDR2 from the germline V gene are MNHNS and SASEGT. V lost 1 base to trimming and J lost 11 bases, with 8 bases between them.

This clone was recorded only once. The rearrangement links TRBV6-1 to TRBJ1-2; 7 positions agree with TRBD1. Per the germline V gene, CDR1 is MNHNS and CDR2 is SASEGT. The V and J ends lost 7 bases and 7 bases, in that order; junction bases with no gene match: 3. The CDR3 covers 11 residues. This chain's CDR3 is CASIDRVGYTF. The CDR3 coding sequence is TGTGCCAGCATCGACAGGGTTGGCTACACCTTC.

V is TRBV2 and J is TRBJ1-6; no clear D gene. This CDR3 has 15 residues. Per the germline V gene, CDR1 is SNHLY and CDR2 is FYNNEI. V was cut by 7 bases and J by 5 bases, with 15 bases left in between. CDR3 protein: CASKVPRGDNSPLHF. The DNA for the CDR3 is TGTGCCAGCAAGGTCCCCAGAGGCGATAATTCACCCCTCCACTTT.